The clone carrying this T cell receptor (beta chain) came up once. The antigen remains unidentified. These data come from a study of cytomegalovirus exposure and HLA in healthy donors. The PCR was carried out with 60 Vbeta primers and 13 Jbeta primers. Some clones are missing from TCRdb's copy, which holds only in-frame ones; the method was immunoSEQ multiplex PCR. The sample lists approximately 95,000 clones, around 86% occurring once. General study points: Per published reports, the classifier diagnosed cytomegalovirus status with high specificity and sensitivity.

The TCR originated in a woman aged 70-85 years in good health and CMV-seropositive. The specimen was PBMCs.

CDR3 residues: CASSPTTSVTTDTQYF. The CDR3 DNA reads TGTGCCAGCAGTCCAACAACTAGCGTGACCACAGATACGCAGTATTTT. The chain links TRBV11-3 to TRBJ2-3, with 7 nucleotides matching TRBD2. The J segment lost 2 bases and the V segment lost 6 bases, leaving 11 bases of the junction unmatched. CDR1 SGHNT and CDR2 YENEEA come from the germline V gene. The CDR3 length is 16 residues.